The 19 T cell receptor beta chains reported below all come from one sample, sequenced in a study of T cells after yellow fever vaccination. TCRdb analysed the 5' RACE reads with MiXCR anew, one entry per CDR3 protein. The table lists 100,000 to 150,000 distinct CDR3 sequences, 13% to 15% of them singletons, with about 40% in the top ten. The sample here was CD8+ T cells sorted from PBMCs, taken 5 days after the yellow fever booster vaccination. These receptors originate from a man aged 18 to 30 who received the YFV17D yellow fever vaccine.

This clonotype occurred a few times. The rearrangement uses TRBV6-5 and TRBJ1-1, with a weak D call TRBD1 (5 bases). V gave up 1 base and J gave up 9 bases, with 12 bases separating them. Germline assignment: CDR1 MNHEY and CDR2 SVGAGI. There are 13 residues in the CDR3. CDR3 sequence (DNA): TGTGCCAGCAGTTACTTTATGCGGGGGAAAGCTTTCTTT. Its protein is CASSYFMRGKAFF.

Here the CDR3 reads CASGHVEQFF. In DNA, the CDR3 is TGTGCCAGCGGTCACGTTGAGCAGTTCTTC. The chain combines TRBV6-2 or TRBV6-3 with TRBJ2-1; D gene ambiguous. There are 10 residues in the CDR3. Trimming left V 8 bases short and J 9 bases short, with 8 bases between. CDR1 MNHEY and CDR2 SVGEGT come from the germline V gene.

This chain joins TRBV3-1 and TRBJ2-5; TRBD1 is a possible D gene (6 bases). V was shortened by 2 bases and J by 5 bases, with 15 bases between the two germline ends. The CDR3 spans 15 residues. Germline V lookup: CDR1 LGHDT, CDR2 YNNKEL (reference sequence). Here the CDR3 reads CASSQFVGAKETQYF. DNA for the CDR3: TGTGCCAGCAGCCAATTCGTGGGGGCCAAGGAGACCCAGTACTTC.

A few counts support this clonotype. The V and J genes are TRBV6-5 and TRBJ1-1, with 7 bases identical to TRBD1. CDR1 is MNHEY and CDR2 is SVGAGI in the germline V gene. This CDR3 has 15 residues. The V gene end was trimmed by 5 bases and the J gene end by 0 bases; junction bases not matched to a gene: 6. The CDR3 sequence: CASSPLGQMNTEAFF. CDR3 nucleotides: TGTGCCAGCAGTCCACTGGGACAGATGAACACTGAAGCTTTCTTT.

The chain uses TRBV6-5 and TRBJ2-1, with TRBD2 identical over 9 bases. Unmatched junction bases numbered 6, after V lost 0 bases and J lost 6 bases. This CDR3 region has 16 residues. In germline, CDR1 is MNHEY, CDR2 SVGAGI. In DNA form, the CDR3 reads TGTGCCAGCAGTTACTCCGTGCCTAGCGGGGCCAATGAGCAGTTCTTC. Encoded protein: CASSYSVPSGANEQFF.

The V gene is TRBV6-2 or TRBV6-3, the J gene TRBJ1-5; 7 nucleotides line up with TRBD1. Germline V gene data show CDR1 as MNHEY and CDR2 as SVGEGT. V lost 2 bases to trimming and J lost 6 bases; unmatched junction nucleotides: 7. CDR3 length: 15 residues. The CDR3 sequence is CASSYEFQGVQPQHF. CDR3 sequence (DNA): TGTGCCAGCAGTTACGAATTTCAGGGGGTTCAGCCCCAGCATTTT.

This clonotype has more than one count but fewer than ten. The genes are TRBV4-2 and TRBJ1-1, with 7 positions matching TRBD1. With 4 bases clipped from V and 5 bases from J, the junction kept 4 bases outside the gene matches. The CDR3 consists of 13 residues. CDR1 is LGHNA and CDR2 is YNFKEQ in the germline V gene. The CDR3, as DNA: TGTGCCAGCAGCCCGACAGGGTTTACTGAAGCTTTCTTT. Translation gives CASSPTGFTEAFF.

This clonotype was seen a handful of times. V and J are TRBV21-1 and TRBJ2-7; TRBD1 is taken as the D call from the table, unchecked against the DNA. TRBV21-1 is given as a pseudogene. The CDR3 is 15 residues long. The CDR3 spells CASSKPGVSLDEQYV. For the CDR3, the DNA is TGTGCCAGCAGCAAACCAGGGGTGTCGCTGGACGAGCAGTACGTC.

V is TRBV3-1 and J is TRBJ2-7, with 9 positions matching TRBD1. The CDR3 extends over 15 amino acids. Losses at the gene ends were 3 bases for V and 2 bases for J; bases not matched to a gene: 5. The germline V gene has CDR1 LGHDT and CDR2 YNNKEL (reference sequence). In DNA, the CDR3 is TGTGCCAGCAGCCAGAGACAGGGGGGTACCTACGAGCAGTACTTC. This encodes CASSQRQGGTYEQYF.

The chain is built from TRBV6-1 and TRBJ1-2; a possible D gene is TRBD1 (5 bases). Looked up from germline, CDR1 is MNHNS and CDR2 is SASEGT. This CDR3 region has 11 residues. V lost 6 bases and J 6 bases, leaving 8 bases between the germline ends. The CDR3 loop is CASSPGHGYTF. The CDR3 DNA follows: TGTGCCAGCAGCCCGGGACATGGCTACACCTTC.

The chain carries TRBV29-1 and TRBJ1-3; D ambiguous. The ends were cut back, 4 bases at V and 4 bases at J, with 11 bases in the middle. Germline V lookup: CDR1 SQVTM, CDR2 ANQGSEA. CDR3 size: 13 residues. The CDR3 DNA sequence: TGCAGCGTTGTGCGGACTAGCGGAAACACCATATATTTT. It codes for CSVVRTSGNTIYF.

This clonotype was detected only a few times. The chain couples TRBV20-1 to TRBJ2-6; D remains ambiguous. CDR1 and CDR2 (germline): DFQATT, SNEGSKA (reference sequence). The V end was cut by 3 bases, the J end by 0 bases, with 3 bases between. The CDR3 covers 13 residues. The CDR3 sequence: CSASHSGANVLTF. CDR3 bases: TGCAGTGCTAGCCACTCTGGGGCCAACGTCCTGACTTTC.

The chain links TRBV7-9 to TRBJ1-2; D is unclear. V was pared by 5 bases and J by 6 bases, with 16 bases between. Germline assignment: CDR1 SEHNR and CDR2 FQNEAQ (reference sequence). The CDR3 sequence is 14 residues long. CDR3 in amino acids: CASSDVSHPNGYTF. CDR3 sequence (DNA): TGTGCCAGCAGCGATGTGAGTCACCCTAATGGCTACACCTTC.

This clonotype occurred a few times. The junction does not match germline at one end; this may be a read error. This chain uses TRBV29-1 with TRBJ2-1, with D uncertain. This CDR3 is built from 13 residues. Germline CDR1 reads SQVTM; CDR2 reads ANQGSEA. The CDR3 bases are TGCAGCGTATACAGAGGCTCCCACAATGAGCAGTTCTTC. Translation: CSVYRGSHNEQFF.

Only a few counts were recorded for this clonotype. Germline and junction disagree at one end, which may indicate a read error. The chain uses TRBV29-1 and TRBJ2-1, with D unclear. Germline CDR1 reads SQVTM; CDR2 reads ANQGSEA. The CDR3 extends over 9 amino acids. CDR3 protein: CSAVEPPVF. CDR3 DNA: TGCAGCGCTGTGGAACCCCCAGTCTTC.

V and J are TRBV6-2 or TRBV6-3 and TRBJ2-7; D is unclear. The V end was cut by 7 bases, the J end by 6 bases, with 16 bases between. The CDR3 covers 13 residues. The germline gives CDR1 MNHEY, CDR2 SVGEGT. The CDR3 DNA is TGTGCCAGCACCCTGTGGTTGGTCTCCGAGCAGTACTTC. Protein: CASTLWLVSEQYF.

This clonotype was picked up a small number of times. The chain carries TRBV12-3 or TRBV12-4 and TRBJ2-5, with D perhaps matching TRBD2 (7 bases). V lost 6 bases and J 5 bases, leaving 16 bases between the germline ends. The CDR3 extends over 14 amino acids. The CDR3 bases are TGTGCCAGCAGATCGGGGGGCGGGTTGGAGACCCAGTACTTC. Amino acid sequence: CASRSGGGLETQYF.

The sample holds many counts of this clonotype. CDR3 bases: TGCAGTGCTAGAGATGGCGTGGTGTCCTACGAGCAGTACTTC. The encoded protein is CSARDGVVSYEQYF. The J gene is TRBJ2-7, the V gene TRBV20-1; D is ambiguous. Germline V gene lookup returns CDR1 DFQATT and CDR2 SNEGSKA (reference sequence). V was pared by 0 bases and J by 1 base, with 10 bases between. This CDR3 is built from 14 residues.

The rearrangement joins TRBV29-1 to TRBJ1-2, with 7 bases that match TRBD1. Germline CDR1 and CDR2: SQVTM and ANQGSEA. The CDR3 has 12 residues. V was pared by 8 bases and J by 8 bases, with 11 bases of the junction left unmatched. This chain's CDR3 is CSTTGEVGGYTF. The CDR3 region has the DNA TGCAGCACCACAGGGGAGGTCGGGGGCTACACCTTC.